This T cell receptor (beta chain) derives from a study of cytomegalovirus exposure and HLA in healthy donors. Overall study context: Falling in the Caucasian-associated ancestry cluster were roughly 80% of under 450 genotyped donors. Whole-study results and caveats: Most likely, a cluster of highly shared sequence variants arose as a sequencing artifact.

The PCR employed 60 Vbeta primers together with 13 Jbeta primers. The method was immunoSEQ multiplex PCR; TCRdb's version includes in-frame clones alone and lacks a portion of them. The sample includes roughly 34,000 clones, around 84% of them seen just once. Germline loops: CDR1 MGHDK, CDR2 SYGVNS. The trim removed 4 bases at V and 5 bases at J, leaving 7 bases unmatched. The CDR3 runs 16 residues. This clone was found once. Its antigen is undetermined. There were likely unrecorded immune exposures, though donors were nominally healthy when sampled. The material sequenced was PBMCs. The TCR was taken from a young woman in good health and CMV-seronegative. V usage is TRBV25-1 and J usage is TRBJ2-7; 14 bases are shared with TRBD2. The CDR3 here is CASSVPGTSGRNEQYF. DNA for the CDR3: TGTGCCAGCAGTGTACCCGGGACTAGCGGGAGAAACGAGCAGTACTTC.